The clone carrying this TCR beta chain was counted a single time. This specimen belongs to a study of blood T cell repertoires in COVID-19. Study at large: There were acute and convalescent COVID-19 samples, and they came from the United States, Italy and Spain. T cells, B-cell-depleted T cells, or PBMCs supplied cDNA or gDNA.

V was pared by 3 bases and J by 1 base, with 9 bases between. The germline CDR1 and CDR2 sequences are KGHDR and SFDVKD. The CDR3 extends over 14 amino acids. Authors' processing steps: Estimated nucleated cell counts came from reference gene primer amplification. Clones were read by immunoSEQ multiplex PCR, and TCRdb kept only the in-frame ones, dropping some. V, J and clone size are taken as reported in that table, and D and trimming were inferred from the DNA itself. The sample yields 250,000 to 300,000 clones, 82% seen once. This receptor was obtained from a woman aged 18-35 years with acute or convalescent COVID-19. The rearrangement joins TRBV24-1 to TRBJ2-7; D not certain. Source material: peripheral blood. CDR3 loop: CATSDSGRSYEQYF. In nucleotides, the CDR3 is TGTGCCACCAGTGATAGTGGCAGGTCCTACGAGCAGTACTTC.